A single sample gave rise to the 13 T cell receptor beta chains below, sequenced in a study of PD-1 blockade in mismatch repair-deficient tumors (dated by TCRdb to about 2017). The library relied on the immunoSEQ multiplex PCR assay. This immuneACCESS table, as held by TCRdb, lists in-frame sequences with V and J called but not all clones. Of the missing ones, under half trace to an unresolved V gene in checked studies; the others have no known cause. Recorded for this sample are more than 90,000 clones; about 80% of them occurred a single time. 4.7% of the sample rests with the top ten. This material consisted of peripheral blood, taken roughly 13 months after starting pembrolizumab. The receptors originated from an adult with mismatch repair-deficient cancer.

This clone has a count of ten or more. This chain connects TRBV4-1 to TRBJ1-5, with no clear D. Trimming removed 0 bases from V and 1 base from J, with 7 bases in between. CDR3 size: 15 residues. Germline values: CDR1 MGHRA, CDR2 YSYEKL. The chain's CDR3 is CASSQDNLSNQPQHF. CDR3 DNA: TGCGCCAGCAGCCAAGATAACCTAAGCAATCAGCCCCAGCATTTT.

The chain recombines TRBV28 with TRBJ2-7, with D hard to call. The CDR3 runs to 13 residues. Trimming removed 3 bases at V and 6 bases at J, with 12 bases between. CDR1 and CDR2 (germline): MDHEN, SYDVKM. This CDR3 reads CASSFLRGGEQYF. DNA for the CDR3: TGTGCCAGCAGTTTCTTGAGAGGTGGCGAGCAGTACTTC.

CDR3 nucleotides: TGTGCCAGCAGCCAAGAAGCGGTCCACACAGATACGCAGTATTTT. This codes for CASSQEAVHTDTQYF. This chain connects TRBV4-2 to TRBJ2-3, with D possibly matching TRBD2 (5 bases). This CDR3 has 15 residues. The V gene's germline CDR1 is LGHNA and CDR2 YNFKEQ. Between the trimmed V and J ends, which lost 0 bases and 2 bases, there was a span of 9 bases.

J is TRBJ1-4 and V is TRBV5-8, with D possibly TRBD1 on 5 matching bases. Per germline, CDR1 SGHTS and CDR2 YDEGEE. V lost 4 bases, J lost 10 bases, and 17 bases lay in between. There are 14 residues in the CDR3. The CDR3 loop is CASSPGLTGGKLFF. The CDR3 nucleotides read TGTGCCAGCAGCCCCGGACTAACCGGGGGAAAACTGTTTTTT.

This chain uses TRBV27 with TRBJ2-5; 7 bases agree with TRBD2. The V gene end was trimmed by 2 bases and the J gene end by 5 bases; junction bases not matched to a gene: 5. Germline CDR1 and CDR2: MNHEY and SMNVEV (reference sequence). The CDR3 totals 14 residues. The CDR3 DNA follows: TGTGCCAGCAGTTTAGGAGGGAGGGCGGAGACCCAGTACTTC. Translation: CASSLGGRAETQYF.

This sequence joins TRBV5-1 and TRBJ2-1; 7 bases are shared with TRBD2. The CDR3 sequence is 13 residues long. V lost 4 bases, J lost 6 bases, and 4 bases stayed unmatched. From germline, CDR1 is SGHRS and CDR2 YFSETQ. Here the CDR3 DNA reads TGCGCCAGCAGCCCCCGGACTAGCAATGAGCAGTTCTTC. Translated: CASSPRTSNEQFF.

This clone has just a few counts. The V call is TRBV6-5, the J call TRBJ2-7, with no clear D. Germline CDR1 reads MNHEY; CDR2 reads SVGAGI. Trimming pared 2 bases from V and 2 bases from J, leaving 7 bases between. The CDR3 sequence is 13 residues long. This CDR3 reads CASSYGDTYEQYF. The CDR3 DNA sequence: TGTGCCAGCAGTTACGGTGACACCTACGAGCAGTACTTC.

In nucleotides, the CDR3 is TGTGCCTGGAGCACAGGGGTTTTCGGCACTGAAGCTTTCTTT. Translating it yields CAWSTGVFGTEAFF. This chain joins TRBV30 and TRBJ1-1; 7 bases are a match to TRBD1. V trimming: 3 bases; J trimming: 4 bases; junction bases outside the gene matches: 8. The V gene's germline CDR1 is GTSNPN and CDR2 SVGIG (reference sequence). This CDR3 is 14 amino acids long.

This clone was observed a few times. The chain uses TRBV30 and TRBJ1-4; perhaps TRBD1 as D (5 bases). This CDR3 has 13 amino acids. Germline V gives CDR1 GTSNPN, CDR2 SVGIG (reference sequence). Trimming cost V 0 bases and J 8 bases, with 10 bases left between them. CDR3 nucleotides: TGTGCCTGGAGTGTACGGGAGGGGGAAAAACTGTTTTTT. Its protein product is CAWSVREGEKLFF. Full variable domain (missing parts from reference TRBV30 and TRBJ1-4): SQTIHQWPATLVQPVGSPLSLECTVEGTSNPNLYWYRQAAGRGLQLLFYSVGIGQISSEVPQNLSASRPQDRQFILSSKKLLLSDSGFYLCAWSVREGEKLFFGSGTQLSVL.

This sequence joins TRBV6-5 and TRBJ1-2; 8 nucleotides match TRBD1. CDR3 length: 15 amino acids. Trimming took 4 bases from V and 4 from J; bases not matched to a gene: 8. Germline V gives CDR1 MNHEY, CDR2 SVGAGI. CDR3 DNA sequence: TGTGCCAGCAGTTTTAAACAGGGGGTAGGCTATGGCTACACCTTC. Protein sequence: CASSFKQGVGYGYTF.

V is TRBV5-1 and J is TRBJ2-2, with D possibly being TRBD2 (5 bases). This CDR3 has 14 amino acids. The V and J ends lost 4 bases and 4 bases respectively, with 11 bases between them. Germline assignment: CDR1 SGHRS and CDR2 YFSETQ. The CDR3, as DNA: TGCGCCAGCAGCGGGCGGGCGGTCACCGGGGAGCTGTTTTTT. Its protein is CASSGRAVTGELFF.

The V call is TRBV7-2, the J call TRBJ2-7; TRBD2 matches 10 bases. The CDR3 totals 16 residues. Germline values: CDR1 SGHTA, CDR2 FQGNSA. V lost 5 bases and J lost 5; bases outside the gene matches: 12. The CDR3 DNA is TGTGCCAGCAGCATAAGCGGGAGGGCGAGTAGGAACGAGCAGTACTTC. It is translated as CASSISGRASRNEQYF.

This clone showed up just once. The rearrangement links TRBV5-5 to TRBJ1-4, with no clear D. This CDR3 is built from 13 residues. Germline V lookup: CDR1 SGHKS, CDR2 YYEKEE (reference sequence). Trimming took off 4 bases at V and 0 bases at J, with 4 bases between the two ends. CDR3 nucleotide sequence: TGTGCCAGCAGCCCCACAACTAATGAAAAACTGTTTTTT. Protein: CASSPTTNEKLFF.